These 20 T cell receptor beta chains came from one sample sequenced in a study of cytomegalovirus exposure and HLA in healthy donors. The PCR ran on 60 Vbeta and 13 Jbeta primers. Data came from immunoSEQ multiplex PCR; TCRdb stores just in-frame clones and leaves some out. Found here are tens of thousands of clones, approximately 70% of them singletons; the top ten hold approximately 19%. Sequenced: PBMCs. Receptors originate from a woman aged 60-75 years in good health and CMV-seropositive.

The V call is TRBV5-6, the J call TRBJ1-1, with D perhaps matching TRBD1 (6 bases). The CDR3 contains 13 residues. Germline V gene sequence: CDR1 SGHDT, CDR2 YYEEEE. The germline V and J ends were trimmed by 2 bases and 4 bases, with 9 bases remaining between them. This chain's CDR3 is CASSLQGFTEAFF. CDR3 sequence (DNA): TGTGCCAGCAGCTTACAGGGTTTCACTGAAGCTTTCTTT.

The chain is built from TRBV18 and TRBJ1-1; D is perhaps TRBD1 (6 bases). V lost 8 bases and J lost 4, with 17 bases in between. This CDR3 region has 14 residues. Germline loops: CDR1 KGHSH, CDR2 LQKENI. CDR3 in DNA: TGTGCCAGCAAAACGGACAGTTACACCACTGAAGCTTTCTTT. Protein sequence: CASKTDSYTTEAFF. Together with reference TRBV18 and TRBJ1-1, the CDR3 gives the full variable domain: NAGVMQNPRHLVRRRGQEARLRCSPMKGHSHVYWYRQLPEEGLKFMVYLQKENIIDESGMPKERFSAEFPKEGPSILRIQQVVRGDSAAYFCASKTDSYTTEAFFGQGTRLTVV.

The genes are TRBV4-2 and TRBJ2-3, with 8 nucleotides matching TRBD1. There are 19 residues in the CDR3. Germline CDR1 is LGHNA and CDR2 is YNFKEQ. J gave up 1 base and V 1 base, and 13 bases lay outside the gene matches. The CDR3 protein is CASSQGFPTGAVGTDTQYF. Written as DNA, the CDR3 is TGTGCCAGCAGCCAAGGGTTCCCGACAGGGGCGGTCGGCACAGATACGCAGTATTTT.

The chain carries TRBV27 and TRBJ1-2, with 11 nucleotides matching TRBD1. V shed 1 base and J 7 bases; nucleotides not matched to a gene: 8. The CDR3 runs to 16 residues. Germline CDR1 and CDR2: MNHEY and SMNVEV (reference sequence). The DNA of the CDR3 is TGTGCCAGCAGTTTATTCGGACAGGGGGCGCGGAGTGGCTACACCTTC. Its protein product is CASSLFGQGARSGYTF.

The rearrangement joins TRBV4-3 to TRBJ2-7; D unclear. CDR1 LGHNA and CDR2 YSLEER come from the germline V gene. The V end lost 0 bases, the J end lost 5 bases, and 14 bases lay between the germline ends. CDR3 size: 15 residues. The CDR3 nucleotides are TGCGCCAGCAGCCAAGAGTGGGCAGGCAGAGACGAGCAGTACTTC. This translates into CASSQEWAGRDEQYF.

The rearrangement uses TRBV7-9 and TRBJ2-5, with D perhaps matching TRBD1 or TRBD2 (10 bases each). CDR1 and CDR2 (germline): SEHNR, FQNEAQ (reference sequence). V lost 3 bases and J lost 7, with 30 bases in between. The CDR3 extends over 19 amino acids. The CDR3 region has the DNA TGTGCCAGCAGCTTCGGACAGGGGGATCTAGCGGGGGTCCTAAGGACCCAGTACTTC. Protein: CASSFGQGDLAGVLRTQYF. The variable domain in full, with the rest retrieved from reference TRBV7-9 and TRBJ2-5, is DTGVSQNPRHKITKRGQNVTFRCDPISEHNRLYWYRQTLGQGPEFLTYFQNEAQLEKSRLLSDRFSAERPKGSFSTLEIQRTEQGDSAMYLCASSFGQGDLAGVLRTQYFGPGTRLLVL.

CDR3 DNA: TGTGCCAGTAGTCCGCACCCTCCCCGCCCCGGGACAAGAGATGGCTACACCTTC. This gives the protein CASSPHPPRPGTRDGYTF. J is TRBJ1-2 and V is TRBV19; possibly TRBD1 for D (6 bases). CDR3 size: 18 residues. The V end was cut by 5 bases, the J end by 6 bases, with 28 bases between. Germline V gene data show CDR1 as LNHDA and CDR2 as SQIVND (reference sequence). Using reference TRBV19 and TRBJ1-2 for the parts outside the CDR3, the full variable domain is DGGITQSPKYLFRKEGQNVTLSCEQNLNHDAMYWYRQDPGQGLRLIYYSQIVNDFQKGDIAEGYSVSREKKESFPLTVTSAQKNPTAFYLCASSPHPPRPGTRDGYTFGSGTRLTVV.

The chain joins TRBV25-1 to TRBJ1-5, with TRBD1 identical over 8 bases. The ends lost 6 bases at V and 9 bases at J; junction bases unmatched: 10. This CDR3 spans 14 amino acids. Germline assignment: CDR1 MGHDK and CDR2 SYGVNS. CDR3 sequence (DNA): TGTGCCAGCAGCATCGGACAGGGTGCATCGCCCCAGCATTTT. Its translation: CASSIGQGASPQHF. The entire variable domain, with the rest obtained from reference TRBV25-1 and TRBJ1-5, is as follows: EADIYQTPRYLVIGTGKKITLECSQTMGHDKMYWYQQDPGMELHLIHYSYGVNSTEKGDLSSESTVSRIRTEHFPLTLESARPSHTSQYLCASSIGQGASPQHFGDGTRLSIL.

This CDR3 is CASSQDGSEKLFF. For the CDR3, the DNA is TGCGCCAGCAGCCAAGATGGTAGCGAAAAACTGTTTTTT. This chain joins TRBV4-3 and TRBJ1-4, with unresolved D. Germline V CDR1 and CDR2: LGHNA, YSLEER. Between the trimmed V and J ends, which lost 0 bases and 8 bases, there was a span of 7 bases. This CDR3 region has 13 residues.

V gene TRBV5-4 combines with J gene TRBJ2-2, with a weak D call TRBD1 (5 bases). CDR1 and CDR2 (germline): SGHNT, YYREEE (reference sequence). This CDR3 has 14 residues. V lost 0 bases and J lost 7, with 10 bases in between. CDR3 in amino acids: CASSLAGWGGELFF. The CDR3 DNA reads TGTGCCAGCAGCTTGGCAGGGTGGGGCGGGGAGCTGTTTTTT.

This clone came up a few times. The chain combines TRBV28 with TRBJ2-5; the match to TRBD2 covers 9 bases. CDR3 size: 14 residues. J was trimmed by 7 bases and V by 1 base; bases with no gene match: 4. Per the germline V gene, CDR1 is MDHEN and CDR2 is SYDVKM. The CDR3 sequence is CASSLSLAGRTQYF. For the CDR3, the DNA is TGTGCCAGCAGTTTATCCCTAGCGGGGAGGACCCAGTACTTC. The full variable domain, with the rest looked up from reference TRBV28 and TRBJ2-5, is DVKVTQSSRYLVKRTGEKVFLECVQDMDHENMFWYRQDPGLGLRLIYFSYDVKMKEKGDIPEGYSVSREKKERFSLILESASTNQTSMYLCASSLSLAGRTQYFGPGTRLLVL.

Only a few counts were recorded for this clone. This rearrangement joins TRBV28 to TRBJ2-5; 10 nucleotides line up with TRBD2. The germline V gene has CDR1 MDHEN and CDR2 SYDVKM. The CDR3 is made up of 14 amino acids. Trimming at V came to 5 bases and at J to 1 base, leaving 1 base not matched to a gene. The CDR3 spells CASSSGGAQETQYF. The CDR3 DNA follows: TGTGCCAGCAGTAGCGGGGGGGCCCAAGAGACCCAGTACTTC.

The V call is TRBV5-1, the J call TRBJ1-2; maybe TRBD1 (5 bases). V lost 0 bases and J 3 bases, leaving 12 bases between the germline ends. The CDR3 covers 15 residues. CDR1 SGHRS and CDR2 YFSETQ come from the germline V gene. The CDR3 nucleotides read TGCGCCAGCAGCTTGGGTGCAGGGAAGGACTATGGCTACACCTTC. It yields the protein CASSLGAGKDYGYTF. Full variable domain (missing parts from reference TRBV5-1 and TRBJ1-2): KAGVTQTPRYLIKTRGQQVTLSCSPISGHRSVSWYQQTPGQGLQFLFEYFSETQRNKGNFPGRFSGRQFSNSRSEMNVSTLELGDSALYLCASSLGAGKDYGYTFGSGTRLTVV.

The CDR3 sequence is CASSRGQVDDEQYF. In DNA form, the CDR3 reads TGCGCCAGCAGCCGAGGACAGGTTGACGACGAGCAGTACTTC. The genes are TRBV4-1 and TRBJ2-7, with 7 bases aligning to TRBD1. After removal of 4 bases from V and 5 bases from J, the junction contained 8 bases not matched to a gene. CDR3 length equals 14 residues. Germline V gene sequence: CDR1 MGHRA, CDR2 YSYEKL.

This sequence joins TRBV5-5 and TRBJ1-3, with D possibly TRBD1 on 6 matching bases. This CDR3 region has 17 residues. Germline assignment: CDR1 SGHKS and CDR2 YYEKEE (reference sequence). Trimming removed 1 base from V and 0 bases from J, with 14 bases in between. The CDR3 DNA reads TGTGCCAGCAGCTTGCAACTTGGACAGAGCTCTGGAAACACCATATATTTT. Encoded protein: CASSLQLGQSSGNTIYF. The entire variable domain, with the rest obtained from reference TRBV5-5 and TRBJ1-3, is as follows: DAGVTQSPTHLIKTRGQQVTLRCSPISGHKSVSWYQQVLGQGPQFIFQYYEKEERGRGNFPDRFSARQFPNYSSELNVNALLLGDSALYLCASSLQLGQSSGNTIYFGEGSWLTVV.

This chain uses TRBV5-6 with TRBJ1-1; maybe TRBD1 (6 bases). Germline V CDR1 and CDR2: SGHDT, YYEEEE. The germline V and J ends were trimmed by 0 bases and 4 bases, with 10 bases remaining between them. This CDR3 comprises 14 residues. CDR3 loop: CASSLEGVGTEAFF. For the CDR3, the DNA is TGTGCCAGCAGCTTGGAGGGGGTTGGCACTGAAGCTTTCTTT.

The chain recombines TRBV11-3 with TRBJ2-1, with TRBD2 matching over 7 bases. Germline V gives CDR1 SGHNT, CDR2 YENEEA. The length of the CDR3 is 16 residues. Trimming removed 3 bases from V and 3 bases from J; junction bases left unmatched: 8. CDR3 in amino acids: CASSFSSGSFYNEQFF. CDR3 DNA: TGTGCCAGCAGCTTTTCTAGCGGCTCCTTCTACAATGAGCAGTTCTTC.

This chain connects TRBV7-6 to TRBJ1-1; D uncertain. V gave up 6 bases and J gave up 1 base, with 9 bases separating them. The CDR3 covers 13 residues. Germline CDR1 reads SGHVS; CDR2 reads FNYEAQ. CDR3 loop: CASSKTPNTEAFF. CDR3 bases: TGTGCCAGCAGTAAAACACCGAACACTGAAGCTTTCTTT.

In this sample, this clone turned up once. This chain joins TRBV2 and TRBJ1-1, with 7 bases that match TRBD1. Germline trimming cut 5 bases from V and 3 bases from J; bases unmatched to any gene: 9. Germline V gene data show CDR1 as SNHLY and CDR2 as FYNNEI. The CDR3 has 15 amino acids. The chain's CDR3 is CASSSRQGMDTEAFF. CDR3 bases: TGTGCCAGCAGTAGCAGACAGGGTATGGACACTGAAGCTTTCTTT.

CDR3 DNA sequence: TGCGCCAGCAGCCCCACGGGACAGGCCTACGAGCAGTACTTC. This gives the protein CASSPTGQAYEQYF. The chain carries TRBV5-1 and TRBJ2-5; 8 bases fit TRBD1. The closer fit of TRBJ2-7 to the DNA end suggests the J call may be wrong. CDR3 length: 14 residues. Germline CDR1 and CDR2: SGHRS and YFSETQ.